This TCR beta chain is drawn from a study of T cell repertoires in cytomegalovirus infection. The germline CDR1 and CDR2 sequences are MNHEY and SMNVEV (reference sequence). The CDR3 sequence is 14 residues long. With V trimmed by 5 bases and J by 7 bases, 4 bases remained unmatched. A remark on this clonotype: The antigen is undetermined.

TCRdb re-derived calls from the reads in MiXCR, one entry per CDR3 protein. The data contain 750,000 to 900,000 distinct CDR3 sequences, 25% to 30% of them singletons. The clonotype originates from a human donor in good health (CMV status not recorded). Some clones in this sample may be carry-over from other donors' samples. The sequenced sample was cultured CD8+ T cells from PBMCs, obtained from culture after CMV antigen stimulation. V usage is TRBV27 and J usage is TRBJ1-3; 11 bases map to TRBD1. CDR3 DNA: TGTGCCAGCAGTCCGCGGGACAGGGGGAACACCATATATTTT. This encodes CASSPRDRGNTIYF.